The 23 T cell receptor beta chains listed next were all sequenced from one sample in a study of blood T cell repertoires in COVID-19. Clones were sequenced by immunoSEQ multiplex PCR, and TCRdb holds only the in-frame ones, with some missing. In the table there are 65,000 to 90,000 clones, nearly 90% of which are singletons. The sequenced sample was peripheral blood. All receptors come from a man in his forties or fifties with acute or convalescent COVID-19.

The chain carries TRBV7-6 and TRBJ1-3, with D unclear. CDR1 and CDR2 from the germline V gene are SGHVS and FNYEAQ. Trimming shortened V by 5 bases and J by 0 bases, and 11 bases separated the two germline ends. The CDR3 consists of 15 residues. The CDR3 is CASSRTVASGNTIYF. The CDR3 DNA reads as TGTGCCAGCAGCCGAACAGTTGCCTCTGGAAACACCATATATTTT.

The chain combines TRBV5-4 with TRBJ1-2; 9 nucleotides agree with TRBD1. Germline CDR1 SGHNT, CDR2 YYREEE (reference sequence). The CDR3 sequence is 14 residues long. V gave up 5 bases and J gave up 8 bases; unmatched junction bases: 10. DNA of the CDR3: TGTGCCAGCAGAACAGGGGGCGCGGGGAACGGCTACACCTTC. Its translation: CASRTGGAGNGYTF.

This chain joins TRBV7-6 and TRBJ1-1; 9 nucleotides align to TRBD1. The germline V gene encodes CDR1 SGHVS and CDR2 FNYEAQ. The CDR3 length is 12 residues. With V trimmed by 8 bases and J by 8 bases, 6 bases remained unmatched. The CDR3 region is CASGDREEEAFF. In DNA, the CDR3 is TGTGCCAGCGGGGACAGGGAAGAGGAAGCTTTCTTT.

This clone has more than one count but fewer than ten. The chain has TRBV5-1 and TRBJ2-1; 7 bases match TRBD1. This CDR3 is 15 amino acids long. Germline V gene lookup returns CDR1 SGHRS and CDR2 YFSETQ. Trimming cost V 0 bases and J 6 bases; bases outside gene matches: 6. In DNA, the CDR3 is TGCGCCAGCAGCTTGGGACAGGGACCCTTCAATGAGCAGTTCTTC. This translates into CASSLGQGPFNEQFF.

The genes are TRBV2 and TRBJ2-1, with 9 bases aligning to TRBD1. Trimming cost V 7 bases and J 8 bases; bases outside gene matches: 6. The CDR3 loop spans 13 amino acids. Germline CDR1 is SNHLY and CDR2 is FYNNEI. The CDR3 sequence: CASTQDRGDEQFF. The CDR3 DNA sequence: TGTGCCAGCACTCAGGACAGGGGAGATGAGCAGTTCTTC.

J is TRBJ1-1 and V is TRBV7-9; weak D call: TRBD1 (6 bases). The V gene's germline CDR1 is SEHNR and CDR2 FQNEAQ (reference sequence). The CDR3 has 18 residues. Trimming stripped 2 bases from V and 0 bases from J, with 19 bases between. Here the CDR3 DNA reads TGTGCCAGCAGCTTAATGGGGGGCGGGAGAGGTGTGAACACTGAAGCTTTCTTT. Translation gives CASSLMGGGRGVNTEAFF.

The chain uses TRBV6-4 and TRBJ2-3, with D tentatively TRBD1 (6 bases). V lost 5 bases and J 4 bases, leaving 16 bases between the germline ends. Germline V lookup: CDR1 MRHNA, CDR2 SNTAGT. The CDR3 contains 15 residues. CDR3 nucleotides: TGTGCCAGCAGTCGGCAGGGGCTAAGGTCAGATACGCAGTATTTT. Amino acid sequence: CASSRQGLRSDTQYF.

The rearrangement joins TRBV29-1 to TRBJ2-3; TRBD1 agrees at 12 bases. The CDR3 extends over 16 amino acids. The germline gives CDR1 SQVTM, CDR2 ANQGSEA. The junction had 8 bases not matched to a gene; V was cut back by 2 bases and J by 5 bases. CDR3 nucleotides: TGCAGCGTTGAATCGACGGGACAGGGGGCCTTAGATACGCAGTATTTT. Protein product: CSVESTGQGALDTQYF.

The rearrangement joins TRBV19 to TRBJ1-1; 10 bases align to TRBD1. The CDR3 covers 15 residues. Trimming at V came to 7 bases and at J to 4 bases, leaving 9 bases not matched to a gene. CDR1 LNHDA and CDR2 SQIVND come from the germline V gene (reference sequence). The CDR3 loop reads CASTAWTGGSTEAFF. The CDR3 coding sequence is TGTGCCAGTACCGCATGGACAGGGGGGAGCACTGAAGCTTTCTTT. Using reference TRBV19 and TRBJ1-1 for the parts outside the CDR3, the full variable domain is DGGITQSPKYLFRKEGQNVTLSCEQNLNHDAMYWYRQDPGQGLRLIYYSQIVNDFQKGDIAEGYSVSREKKESFPLTVTSAQKNPTAFYLCASTAWTGGSTEAFFGQGTRLTVV.

The rearrangement uses TRBV11-2 and TRBJ1-2; possible D gene TRBD1, 5 bases. V lost 5 bases and J lost 2, with 15 bases in between. Per the germline V gene, CDR1 is SGHAT and CDR2 is FQNNGV. The CDR3 runs 15 residues. DNA of the CDR3: TGTGCCAGCAGCGAAGCCCTCCAGGGAAACTATGGCTACACCTTC. It specifies CASSEALQGNYGYTF.

This chain uses TRBV18 with TRBJ2-7, with 12 positions matching TRBD1. The J segment lost 4 bases and the V segment lost 0 bases, leaving 1 base of the junction unmatched. From germline, CDR1 is KGHSH and CDR2 LQKENI. This CDR3 spans 15 amino acids. This chain's CDR3 is CASSPPGQGAYEQYF. As DNA, the CDR3 is TGTGCCAGCTCACCACCGGGACAGGGGGCTTACGAGCAGTACTTC.

The chain has TRBV7-8 and TRBJ2-1, with D tentatively TRBD2 (6 bases). The CDR3 is 14 residues long. V gave up 5 bases and J gave up 12 bases, with 20 bases separating them. The germline CDR1 and CDR2 sequences are SGHVS and FQNEAQ. CDR3 amino acids: CASSRRLDTMLQFF. As DNA, the CDR3 is TGTGCCAGCAGCCGTAGACTAGATACAATGTTGCAGTTCTTC.

V usage is TRBV6-1 and J usage is TRBJ1-2, with 9 bases matching TRBD1. The CDR3 runs 14 residues. Germline V gives CDR1 MNHNS, CDR2 SASEGT. With 1 base clipped from V and 4 bases from J, the junction kept 1 base outside the gene matches. DNA for the CDR3: TGTGCCAGCAGTGAAGGGACAGGGGTCTATGGCTACACCTTC. Translating it yields CASSEGTGVYGYTF.

The V and J genes are TRBV19 and TRBJ2-2, with D tentatively TRBD2 (7 bases). This CDR3 is 14 amino acids long. Germline CDR1 and CDR2: LNHDA and SQIVND (reference sequence). Trimming removed 7 bases from V and 7 bases from J, with 16 bases in between. CDR3 DNA: TGTGCCAGTACCAATAGGGGGGGCATCGGGGAGCTGTTTTTT. This codes for CASTNRGGIGELFF.

The CDR3 sequence: CASSLRTWGAGELFF. CDR3 nucleotide sequence: TGTGCCAGCAGCTTACGCACATGGGGGGCCGGGGAGCTGTTTTTT. The chain links TRBV11-2 to TRBJ2-2; tentatively, D is TRBD2 (6 bases). The CDR3 length is 15 residues. Germline CDR1 reads SGHAT; CDR2 reads FQNNGV. Between the trimmed V and J ends, which lost 2 bases and 6 bases, there was a span of 13 bases. Full variable domain (missing parts from reference TRBV11-2 and TRBJ2-2): EAGVAQSPRYKIIEKRQSVAFWCNPISGHATLYWYQQILGQGPKLLIQFQNNGVVDDSQLPKDRFSAERLKGVDSTLKIQPAKLEDSAVYLCASSLRTWGAGELFFGEGSRLTVL.

This clone showed up just once. The rearrangement joins TRBV11-1 to TRBJ2-7; TRBD2 aligns across 13 bases. In germline, CDR1 is SGHAT, CDR2 FQDESV (reference sequence). There are 15 residues in the CDR3. The V and J ends lost 7 bases and 2 bases, in that order; junction bases with no gene match: 5. This CDR3 is CASNQLAGGPYEQYV. As DNA, the CDR3 is TGTGCCAGCAACCAACTAGCGGGGGGGCCCTACGAGCAGTACGTC.

This clone was observed a few times. CDR3: CASTRTGSSYEQYF. Here the CDR3 DNA reads TGTGCCTCCACCCGGACAGGTAGCTCCTACGAGCAGTACTTC. J is TRBJ2-7 and V is TRBV30, with 7 bases fitting TRBD1. After removal of 7 bases from V and 0 bases from J, the junction contained 9 bases not matched to a gene. CDR3 size: 14 residues. The V gene's germline CDR1 is GTSNPN and CDR2 SVGIG (reference sequence). Full variable domain (outside the CDR3, taken from reference TRBV30 and TRBJ2-7): SQTIHQWPATLVQPVGSPLSLECTVEGTSNPNLYWYRQAAGRGLQLLFYSVGIGQISSEVPQNLSASRPQDRQFILSSKKLLLSDSGFYLCASTRTGSSYEQYFGPGTRLTVT.

The V call is TRBV7-8, the J call TRBJ2-1; 7 bases match TRBD1. This CDR3 contains 15 residues. J lost 6 bases, V lost 3 bases, and 8 bases had no gene match. Germline V gives CDR1 SGHVS, CDR2 FQNEAQ. CDR3 coding DNA: TGTGCCAGCAGCTTCAGAGAGACAGGGCTCAATGAGCAGTTCTTC. It codes for CASSFRETGLNEQFF.

The chain couples TRBV6-2 or TRBV6-3 to TRBJ2-7; 7 positions agree with TRBD1. The CDR3 consists of 15 residues. Germline V gene lookup returns CDR1 MNHEY and CDR2 SVGEGT. V gave up 2 bases and J gave up 1 base; unmatched junction bases: 5. The CDR3 protein is CASSYAGTESYEQYV. The CDR3 coding sequence is TGTGCCAGCAGTTACGCCGGGACAGAGTCCTACGAGCAGTACGTC.

This rearrangement joins TRBV14 to TRBJ2-5; weak D call: TRBD1 (6 bases). The CDR3 covers 14 residues. Looked up from germline, CDR1 is SGHDN and CDR2 is FVKESK. The V end was cut by 4 bases, the J end by 3 bases, with 12 bases between. The CDR3 is CASSPGVIKETQYF. The CDR3 bases are TGTGCCAGCAGCCCAGGGGTAATAAAAGAGACCCAGTACTTC.

The chain has TRBV7-3 and TRBJ1-1, with no clear D. Trimming pared 3 bases from V and 0 bases from J, leaving 5 bases between. This CDR3 is 13 amino acids long. The germline CDR1 and CDR2 sequences are SGHTA and FQGTGA. The DNA for the CDR3 is TGTGCCAGCAGCTTGTATATGAACACTGAAGCTTTCTTT. Translating gives CASSLYMNTEAFF. Full variable domain (outside the CDR3, taken from reference TRBV7-3 and TRBJ1-1): GAGVSQTPSNKVTEKGKYVELRCDPISGHTALYWYRQSLGQGPEFLIYFQGTGAADDSGLPNDRFFAVRPEGSVSTLKIQRTERGDSAVYLCASSLYMNTEAFFGQGTRLTVV.

The rearrangement links TRBV7-6 to TRBJ2-1, with 12 bases aligning to TRBD2. Trimming took 4 bases from V and 0 from J; bases not matched to a gene: 4. In germline, CDR1 is SGHVS, CDR2 FNYEAQ. The CDR3 extends over 17 amino acids. CDR3 coding DNA: TGTGCCAGCAGCTCAGGACTAGCGGGGAGCTCCTACAATGAGCAGTTCTTC. Translation gives CASSSGLAGSSYNEQFF.

This clone showed up just once. The J gene is TRBJ1-1, the V gene TRBV5-1; 9 positions match TRBD1. The CDR3 has 15 residues. With V trimmed by 0 bases and J by 7 bases, 7 bases remained unmatched. The germline V gene has CDR1 SGHRS and CDR2 YFSETQ. This chain's CDR3 is CASSLAPGQGFEAFF. The CDR3 DNA is TGCGCCAGCAGCTTGGCCCCGGGACAGGGTTTTGAAGCTTTCTTT.